One and the same sample provided the 2 T cell receptor beta chains below, sequenced in a study of shared clonotypes between healthy human individuals. Measured with immunoSEQ multiplex PCR; TCRdb has only the in-frame clones, and not every one. The table records about 980,000 clones, 76% of them present only once. Sequencing was performed on memory CD4+ T cells sorted from blood. As for subset: CD45RA-negative fraction. These receptors all stem from a man aged 18 to 29 in good health.

This clone has a count of ten or more. This rearrangement joins TRBV10-3 to TRBJ2-5; TRBD1 matches at 10 bases. The CDR3 has 14 residues. J was trimmed by 4 bases and V by 4 bases; bases with no gene match: 3. CDR1 is ENHRY and CDR2 is SYGVKD in the germline V gene. CDR3 coding DNA: TGTGCCATCAGTGGGGACAGGGGTGCAGAGACCCAGTACTTC. Residues: CAISGDRGAETQYF.

The rearrangement links TRBV5-1 to TRBJ2-1, with 15 bases identical to TRBD2. The CDR3 sequence is 18 residues long. Germline V gene data show CDR1 as SGHRS and CDR2 as YFSETQ. Germline trimming cut 2 bases from V and 4 bases from J; bases unmatched to any gene: 7. The CDR3 nucleotides read TGCGCCAGCAGCTTAGGACTAGCGGGGGGGAGCCCGTACAATGAGCAGTTCTTC. This sequence encodes CASSLGLAGGSPYNEQFF.